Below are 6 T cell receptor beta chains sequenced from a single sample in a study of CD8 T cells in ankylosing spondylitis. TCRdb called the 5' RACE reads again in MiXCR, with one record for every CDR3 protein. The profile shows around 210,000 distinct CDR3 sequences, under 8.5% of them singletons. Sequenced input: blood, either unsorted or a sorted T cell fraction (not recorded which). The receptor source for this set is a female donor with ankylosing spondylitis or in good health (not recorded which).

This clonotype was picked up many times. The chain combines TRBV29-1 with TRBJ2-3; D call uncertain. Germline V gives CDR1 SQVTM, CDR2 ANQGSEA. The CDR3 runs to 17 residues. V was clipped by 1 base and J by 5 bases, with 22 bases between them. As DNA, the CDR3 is TGCAGCGTTGAAGGGGCAGACCCACAGCTCTCGGGAGATACGCAGTATTTT. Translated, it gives CSVEGADPQLSGDTQYF.

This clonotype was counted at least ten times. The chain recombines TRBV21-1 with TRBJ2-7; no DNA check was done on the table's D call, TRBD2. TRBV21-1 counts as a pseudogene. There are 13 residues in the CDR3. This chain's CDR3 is CASSGSIYKREYF. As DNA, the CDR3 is TGTGCCAGCAGTGGTAGTATTTATAAGAGGGAGTACTTC.

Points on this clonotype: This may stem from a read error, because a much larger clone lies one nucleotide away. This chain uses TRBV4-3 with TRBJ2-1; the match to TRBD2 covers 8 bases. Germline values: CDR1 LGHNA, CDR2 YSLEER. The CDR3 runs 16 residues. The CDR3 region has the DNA TGCGCCAGCAGCCTATCGACTCAGCGGGAGAACAATGTGCAGTTCTTC. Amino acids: CASSLSTQRENNVQFF.

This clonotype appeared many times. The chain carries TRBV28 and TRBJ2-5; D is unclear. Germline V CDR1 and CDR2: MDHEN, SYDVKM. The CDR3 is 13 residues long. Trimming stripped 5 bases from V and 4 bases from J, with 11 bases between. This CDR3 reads CASSPGLAETQYF. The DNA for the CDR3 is TGTGCCAGCAGTCCCGGTTTAGCAGAGACCCAGTACTTC.

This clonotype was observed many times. The CDR3 here is CSARDPLLEGRITEAFF. The CDR3 DNA reads TGCAGTGCTAGAGATCCCCTTTTGGAGGGGAGGATCACTGAAGCTTTCTTT. The V gene is TRBV20-1, the J gene TRBJ1-1; D is perhaps TRBD1 (5 bases). Germline V lookup: CDR1 DFQATT, CDR2 SNEGSKA (reference sequence). The CDR3 consists of 17 residues. Trimming removed 0 bases from V and 4 bases from J, with 21 bases in between.

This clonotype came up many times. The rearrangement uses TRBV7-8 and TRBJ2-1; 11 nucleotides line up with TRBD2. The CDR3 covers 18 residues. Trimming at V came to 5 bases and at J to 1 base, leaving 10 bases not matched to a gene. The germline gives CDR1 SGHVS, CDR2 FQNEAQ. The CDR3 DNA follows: TGTGCCAGCAGCCCGAGCCCGACTAGCGGGGCATCCTACAATGAGCAGTTCTTC. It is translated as CASSPSPTSGASYNEQFF.